The present TCR beta chain was sequenced within a study of CD8 T cells in ankylosing spondylitis. Findings of the study overall: Certain motif variants had earlier appeared in reactive arthritis synovial fluid and blood.

TCRdb independently ran MiXCR on the 5' RACE reads; one entry per CDR3 protein. Of some 46,000 distinct CDR3 sequences in the sample, roughly 11% were seen once. V lost 2 bases to trimming and J lost 6 bases, with 11 bases between them. The CDR3 consists of 15 residues. The V gene's germline CDR1 is MNHNS and CDR2 SASEGT. This clonotype showed up many times. The target antigen is unknown. Sequenced input: blood, either unsorted or a sorted T cell fraction (not recorded which). The gene calls are TRBV6-1 and TRBJ1-6; no definite D call. The sequence was obtained from a male donor with ankylosing spondylitis or in good health (not recorded which). CDR3 coding DNA: TGTGCCAGCAGTGAACTCAGACGGGTTAATTCACCCCTCCACTTT. This sequence encodes CASSELRRVNSPLHF.